This passage covers 26 T cell receptor beta chains from one sample sequenced in a study of CD8 T cells in Susac syndrome. Reverse transcription of 0.5 to 1 ug RNA was performed with random hexamers. TCRdb reanalysed the immunoSEQ multiplex PCR reads using MiXCR and keeps one entry per CDR3 protein. The repertoire holds approximately 120,000 distinct CDR3 sequences, with around 94% as singletons. Sequenced sample: CD8+ T cells from PBMCs. These receptors originate from a human donor with Susac syndrome.

This chain joins TRBV27 and TRBJ2-5; 7 bases fit TRBD1. The CDR3 covers 14 residues. V lost 4 bases and J lost 2; bases outside the gene matches: 4. Germline values: CDR1 MNHEY, CDR2 SMNVEV (reference sequence). The CDR3 is CASSSPGQQETQYF. The CDR3 DNA reads as TGTGCCAGCAGTTCCCCGGGACAGCAAGAGACCCAGTACTTC.

The genes are TRBV7-3 and TRBJ2-5; D might be TRBD1 (6 bases). There are 15 residues in the CDR3. V was cut by 5 bases and J by 2 bases, with 15 bases left in between. CDR1 and CDR2 (germline): SGHTA, FQGTGA. In DNA form, the CDR3 reads TGTGCCAGCAGCCCCCTCGGACAGAGACAAGAGACCCAGTACTTC. Translation gives CASSPLGQRQETQYF.

The chain links TRBV6-5 to TRBJ1-5; TRBD1 matches 7 bases. CDR3 length: 14 amino acids. The V gene's germline CDR1 is MNHEY and CDR2 SVGAGI. V trimming: 4 bases; J trimming: 6 bases; junction bases outside the gene matches: 6. CDR3 loop: CASSWNRGFQPQHF. DNA of the CDR3: TGTGCCAGCAGTTGGAACAGGGGTTTTCAGCCCCAGCATTTT.

The rearrangement joins TRBV12-3 or TRBV12-4 to TRBJ2-7; no definite D call. Trimming removed 5 bases from V and 2 bases from J, with 7 bases in between. The CDR3 loop spans 12 amino acids. CDR3 in DNA: TGTGCCAGCAGTCCCCGGCCCTACGAGCAGTACTTC. Amino acid sequence: CASSPRPYEQYF.

The J gene is TRBJ2-1, the V gene TRBV27; TRBD2 agrees at 7 bases. V lost 3 bases, J lost 5 bases, and 10 bases stayed unmatched. This CDR3 spans 16 amino acids. CDR1 MNHEY and CDR2 SMNVEV come from the germline V gene (reference sequence). CDR3 sequence: CASSFRRSLADNEQFF. CDR3 coding DNA: TGTGCCAGCAGTTTCCGAAGAAGCCTAGCGGACAATGAGCAGTTCTTC.

This chain connects TRBV27 to TRBJ2-7; possibly TRBD1 for D (5 bases). This CDR3 contains 12 residues. Germline V gene sequence: CDR1 MNHEY, CDR2 SMNVEV (reference sequence). Trimming took off 9 bases at V and 3 bases at J, with 12 bases between the two ends. This chain's CDR3 is CASGHHGYEQYF. The CDR3 nucleotides are TGTGCCAGTGGACACCATGGCTACGAGCAGTACTTC.

The genes are TRBV12-3 or TRBV12-4 and TRBJ1-3; TRBD1 aligns across 7 bases. CDR3 length equals 15 residues. V lost 6 bases and J lost 3; bases outside the gene matches: 8. The CDR3 DNA is TGTGCCAGCAGAGAACAGGGGTTTGGTGGAAACACCATATATTTT. Protein sequence: CASREQGFGGNTIYF.

The chain employs TRBV20-1 and TRBJ1-2, with D uncertain. The germline V gene encodes CDR1 DFQATT and CDR2 SNEGSKA (reference sequence). This CDR3 has 16 residues. V shed 0 bases and J shed 0 bases, with 14 bases lying between them. The CDR3 bases are TGCAGTGCTAGAGATCTGACCGAACAAGCTAACTATGGCTACACCTTC. It codes for CSARDLTEQANYGYTF.

This chain links TRBV3-1 with TRBJ1-1; D is ambiguous. V was shortened by 5 bases and J by 4 bases, with 11 bases between the two germline ends. Germline values: CDR1 LGHDT, CDR2 YNNKEL (reference sequence). CDR3 length: 13 residues. CDR3 DNA: TGTGCCAGCAGCGGGTCGTGGGGCACTGAAGCTTTCTTT. Amino acids: CASSGSWGTEAFF.

The chain joins TRBV28 to TRBJ1-6, with TRBD1 as a possible D gene (5 bases). The CDR3 has 16 residues. V was clipped by 5 bases and J by 9 bases, with 20 bases between them. CDR1 is MDHEN, CDR2 SYDVKM, per germline. CDR3 in amino acids: CASSALDIRRFSPLHF. The DNA for the CDR3 is TGTGCCAGCAGTGCATTGGACATCCGCCGGTTTTCACCCCTCCACTTT.

The genes are TRBV28 and TRBJ2-7, with 7 bases aligning to TRBD2. V trimming: 3 bases; J trimming: 6 bases; junction bases outside the gene matches: 2. This CDR3 spans 12 amino acids. Per germline, CDR1 MDHEN and CDR2 SYDVKM. The CDR3 coding sequence is TGTGCCAGCAGTTTGGGAGGGATCGAGCAGTACTTC. This translates into CASSLGGIEQYF.

The chain employs TRBV30 and TRBJ1-1, with a tentative D call TRBD1 (5 bases). Trimming removed 3 bases from V and 5 bases from J, with 13 bases in between. The CDR3 length is 13 residues. The germline V gene encodes CDR1 GTSNPN and CDR2 SVGIG (reference sequence). The chain's CDR3 is CAWSEQAQTEAFF. The CDR3 DNA is TGTGCCTGGAGCGAACAGGCGCAAACTGAAGCTTTCTTT.

The chain has TRBV28 and TRBJ1-1; weak D call: TRBD1 (5 bases). Per the germline V gene, CDR1 is MDHEN and CDR2 is SYDVKM. This CDR3 has 13 amino acids. The V end was cut by 2 bases, the J end by 6 bases, with 10 bases between. The CDR3 here is CASSLLGLAEAFF. The CDR3 region has the DNA TGTGCCAGCAGTTTACTGGGGCTAGCTGAAGCTTTCTTT. The whole variable domain, filled in from reference TRBV28 and TRBJ1-1, reads DVKVTQSSRYLVKRTGEKVFLECVQDMDHENMFWYRQDPGLGLRLIYFSYDVKMKEKGDIPEGYSVSREKKERFSLILESASTNQTSMYLCASSLLGLAEAFFGQGTRLTVV.

This chain connects TRBV28 to TRBJ2-7, with TRBD2 matching 9 bases. The CDR3 loop spans 14 amino acids. J lost 3 bases, V lost 5 bases, and 5 bases had no gene match. Per germline, CDR1 MDHEN and CDR2 SYDVKM. CDR3 in amino acids: CASSRAGGYYEQYF. The DNA for the CDR3 is TGTGCCAGCAGTCGAGCGGGGGGCTACTACGAGCAGTACTTC.

This rearrangement joins TRBV5-1 to TRBJ2-5; TRBD1 matches at 8 bases. CDR1 is SGHRS and CDR2 is YFSETQ in the germline V gene. V lost 4 bases and J lost 1; bases outside the gene matches: 6. The CDR3 is 15 amino acids. The CDR3 sequence is CASSLPGTGQETQYF. DNA for the CDR3: TGCGCCAGCAGCCTTCCCGGGACAGGCCAAGAGACCCAGTACTTC.

The rearrangement links TRBV4-2 to TRBJ2-2; 9 bases fit TRBD2. The trim removed 1 base at V and 7 bases at J, leaving 10 bases unmatched. The CDR3 has 17 residues. CDR1 LGHNA and CDR2 YNFKEQ come from the germline V gene. CDR3 sequence reads: CASSQAGGRADGGELFF. In DNA form, the CDR3 reads TGTGCCAGCAGCCAAGCGGGCGGGAGGGCCGACGGCGGGGAGCTGTTTTTT.

The table lists this clonotype with a count of one. The chain recombines TRBV12-5 with TRBJ1-1; no firm D call. Germline CDR1 and CDR2: LGHNT and FRNRAP. Trimming pared 0 bases from V and 0 bases from J, leaving 11 bases between. The CDR3 totals 16 residues. CDR3 in DNA: TGTGCTAGTGGTTTGGTACTGGGCAGGTTGAACACTGAAGCTTTCTTT. It codes for CASGLVLGRLNTEAFF.

The chain is built from TRBV10-2 and TRBJ2-5; tentative D call: TRBD1 (5 bases). Germline values: CDR1 WSHSY, CDR2 SAAADI. Trimming cost V 4 bases and J 0 bases, with 6 bases left between them. The CDR3 covers 13 residues. As DNA, the CDR3 is TGCGCCAGCAGTGTACAGGACCAAGAGACCCAGTACTTC. It is translated as CASSVQDQETQYF.

The chain joins TRBV15 to TRBJ1-2; no definite D call. V dropped 0 bases and J dropped 4 bases, with 15 bases sitting between them. Germline V gene lookup returns CDR1 LNHNV and CDR2 YYDKDF (reference sequence). The CDR3 is made up of 16 amino acids. CDR3 bases: TGTGCCACCAGCAGAGATCGAGGGTTCTCTCCCTATGGCTACACCTTC. Amino acids: CATSRDRGFSPYGYTF.

The J gene is TRBJ1-3, the V gene TRBV6-6; D is undetermined. CDR1 MNHNY and CDR2 SVGAGI come from the germline V gene (reference sequence). This CDR3 contains 12 residues. The V end was cut by 4 bases, the J end by 2 bases, with 3 bases between. CDR3 DNA: TGTGCCAGCAGTTCGGCTGGAAACACCATATATTTT. The encoded protein is CASSSAGNTIYF.

The V and J genes are TRBV7-9 and TRBJ1-4; 9 nucleotides match TRBD1. Trimming removed 5 bases from V and 8 bases from J; junction bases left unmatched: 9. In germline, CDR1 is SEHNR, CDR2 FQNEAQ (reference sequence). This CDR3 has 15 amino acids. In DNA form, the CDR3 reads TGTGCCAGCAGCGCCCCGGGACAGGGCGGCGAAAAACTGTTTTTT. Residues: CASSAPGQGGEKLFF. Full variable domain (missing parts from reference TRBV7-9 and TRBJ1-4): DTGVSQNPRHKITKRGQNVTFRCDPISEHNRLYWYRQTLGQGPEFLTYFQNEAQLEKSRLLSDRFSAERPKGSFSTLEIQRTEQGDSAMYLCASSAPGQGGEKLFFGSGTQLSVL.

This chain uses TRBV20-1 with TRBJ2-1; 11 bases are shared with TRBD2. Germline V gives CDR1 DFQATT, CDR2 SNEGSKA (reference sequence). The ends lost 7 bases at V and 5 bases at J; junction bases unmatched: 7. This CDR3 is built from 14 residues. The DNA of the CDR3 is TGCAGTGTTAAACTAGCGGGAGACCACAATGAGCAGTTCTTC. The encoded protein is CSVKLAGDHNEQFF.

The V call is TRBV28, the J call TRBJ2-7; the D gene is possibly TRBD1 (5 bases). CDR1 and CDR2 from the germline V gene are MDHEN and SYDVKM. Trimming removed 8 bases at V and 0 bases at J, with 11 bases between. CDR3 length: 13 residues. The CDR3 DNA is TGTGCCAGCGCGACAGCGATCTCCTACGAGCAGTACTTC. This gives the protein CASATAISYEQYF.

J is TRBJ1-4 and V is TRBV27; 8 bases map to TRBD1. Losses at the gene ends were 4 bases for V and 7 bases for J; bases not matched to a gene: 11. The length of the CDR3 is 16 residues. CDR1 is MNHEY and CDR2 is SMNVEV in the germline V gene (reference sequence). For the CDR3, the DNA is TGTGCCAGCAGTTCCCTCCAGGGGGCTATCGGTGAAAAACTGTTTTTT. Residues: CASSSLQGAIGEKLFF.

Comments on this clonotype: A read error may account for a junction end that differs from germline. This sequence joins TRBV4-2 and TRBJ2-7, with D perhaps matching TRBD2 (6 bases). There are 16 residues in the CDR3. CDR1 is LGHNA and CDR2 is YNFKEQ in the germline V gene. In DNA form, the CDR3 reads TGTGCCAGCAGCCAAGACCGGGGGAACCCTTCCTACGATCAGTACTTC. It codes for CASSQDRGNPSYDQYF.

The genes are TRBV4-1 and TRBJ1-5; possibly TRBD1 for D (5 bases). Per germline, CDR1 MGHRA and CDR2 YSYEKL. Trimming removed 4 bases at V and 6 bases at J, with 13 bases between. The CDR3 is made up of 14 amino acids. The CDR3 reads CASSPGFSVQPQHF. CDR3 DNA: TGCGCCAGCAGCCCAGGGTTTTCCGTTCAGCCCCAGCATTTT.